This passage covers 18 T cell receptor beta chains from one sample sequenced in a study of blood T cell repertoires in COVID-19. TCRdb's table, derived via immunoSEQ multiplex PCR, lists solely in-frame clones and lacks some. The repertoire has about 310,000 clones, roughly 91% of them found once; the top ten carry 1%. The specimen was peripheral blood. These receptors were collected from a man aged 45-60 years with active or convalescent COVID-19.

CDR3 nucleotide sequence: TGTGCCAGCAGCTTGGCCGGGACTAGCGGGAGAGATACGCAGTATTTT. It codes for CASSLAGTSGRDTQYF. V usage is TRBV5-4 and J usage is TRBJ2-3; 14 bases are shared with TRBD2. V shed 0 bases, J shed 5 bases, and the junction held 2 bases outside the gene matches. The germline CDR1 and CDR2 sequences are SGHNT and YYREEE (reference sequence). The length of the CDR3 is 16 residues.

This chain connects TRBV6-6 to TRBJ1-6, with D unresolved. V lost 5 bases to trimming and J lost 0 bases, with 14 bases between them. Germline V gene data show CDR1 as MNHNY and CDR2 as SVGAGI (reference sequence). This CDR3 spans 17 amino acids. The CDR3 here is CASSPGVYISYNSPLHF. The CDR3 DNA reads as TGTGCCAGCAGTCCCGGGGTCTATATCTCCTATAATTCACCCCTCCACTTT.

J is TRBJ2-3 and V is TRBV9; D ambiguous. From germline, CDR1 is SGDLS and CDR2 YYNGEE. Trimming removed 0 bases at V and 2 bases at J, with 10 bases between. CDR3 length: 15 amino acids. CDR3 nucleotide sequence: TGTGCCAGCAGCGTAGGTGTACCACTCACAGATACGCAGTATTTT. Its translation: CASSVGVPLTDTQYF.

The chain uses TRBV24-1 and TRBJ1-2; a possible D gene is TRBD1 (5 bases). The CDR3 covers 13 residues. In germline, CDR1 is KGHDR, CDR2 SFDVKD. V gave up 1 base and J gave up 8 bases, with 10 bases separating them. CDR3 sequence: CATSDLRGRGYTF. The DNA of the CDR3 is TGTGCCACCAGTGATTTAAGGGGTCGCGGCTACACCTTC.

V gene TRBV7-6 combines with J gene TRBJ1-4; D perhaps matches TRBD1 (5 bases). V was trimmed by 1 base and J by 12 bases, leaving 15 bases between them. The germline CDR1 and CDR2 sequences are SGHVS and FNYEAQ. The CDR3 sequence is 14 residues long. CDR3 loop: CASSLVGPPAELFF. The CDR3 DNA reads TGTGCCAGCAGCTTAGTGGGGCCCCCTGCGGAACTGTTTTTT.

This clone appeared a single time. This chain uses TRBV3-1 (or the pseudogene TRBV3-2) with TRBJ2-5, with TRBD1 matching 9 bases. V was clipped by 4 bases and J by 5 bases; unmatched bases: 20. The CDR3 is 19 residues long. Per the germline V gene, CDR1 is LGHDT and CDR2 is YNNKEL (reference sequence). CDR3: CASSPQPTHLQGAHETQYF. The CDR3 DNA sequence: TGTGCCAGCAGCCCCCAACCGACGCACCTACAGGGGGCGCATGAGACCCAGTACTTC.

As concerns this clone: The sample holds other DNA sequences that translate to the same CDR3. The rearrangement links TRBV6-5 to TRBJ1-2; 7 bases are a match to TRBD1. Germline lookup yields CDR1 MNHEY and CDR2 SVGAGI. The CDR3 loop spans 13 amino acids. J gave up 2 bases and V 6 bases, and 3 bases lay outside the gene matches. The CDR3 loop reads CASRRQGNYGYTF. CDR3 nucleotides: TGTGCCAGCAGGCGACAGGGAAACTATGGCTACACCTTC.

The V call is TRBV11-2, the J call TRBJ2-3; a weak D match, TRBD1 (5 bases). From germline, CDR1 is SGHAT and CDR2 FQNNGV. V lost 1 base, J lost 5 bases, and 19 bases lay in between. This CDR3 region has 17 residues. The CDR3 sequence is CASSLGGRSLFLDTQYF. For the CDR3, the DNA is TGTGCCAGCAGCTTAGGGGGCCGATCTCTCTTCTTAGATACGCAGTATTTT.

The V gene is TRBV12-3 or TRBV12-4, the J gene TRBJ1-2; 7 bases match TRBD1. V was clipped by 1 base and J by 14 bases; unmatched bases: 4. CDR3 length equals 11 residues. The CDR3 is CASSLGQGGTF. The CDR3 DNA follows: TGTGCCAGCAGTTTAGGACAGGGCGGAACCTTC.

V usage is TRBV29-1 and J usage is TRBJ1-1, with 12 bases lining up with TRBD1. Losses at the gene ends were 7 bases for V and 4 bases for J; bases not matched to a gene: 4. Looked up from germline, CDR1 is SQVTM and CDR2 is ANQGSEA. The CDR3 covers 13 residues. The CDR3 loop is CSGDRGLGTEAFF. Here the CDR3 DNA reads TGCAGCGGGGACAGGGGGCTCGGCACTGAAGCTTTCTTT.

This rearrangement joins TRBV10-3 to TRBJ2-3; a possible D gene is TRBD1 (6 bases). Trimming stripped 3 bases from V and 6 bases from J, with 19 bases between. Germline CDR1 ENHRY, CDR2 SYGVKD. The CDR3 runs 16 residues. CDR3 sequence (DNA): TGTGCCATCAGTGATTGGGACACCCTCGTTACGGATACGCAGTATTTT. Its protein is CAISDWDTLVTDTQYF.

This chain uses TRBV30 with TRBJ2-5; 8 bases fit TRBD1. CDR1 and CDR2 from the germline V gene are GTSNPN and SVGIG (reference sequence). With 2 bases clipped from V and 1 base from J, the junction kept 9 bases outside the gene matches. This CDR3 contains 16 residues. The CDR3 loop is CAWSLGTGGGQETQYF. CDR3 DNA: TGTGCCTGGAGTCTAGGGACAGGAGGGGGCCAAGAGACCCAGTACTTC.

V gene TRBV5-1 combines with J gene TRBJ1-4; 12 positions agree with TRBD1. With 4 bases clipped from V and 7 bases from J, the junction kept 2 bases outside the gene matches. The CDR3 extends over 14 amino acids. Germline V CDR1 and CDR2: SGHRS, YFSETQ. Here the CDR3 reads CASSRDRGLEKLFF. DNA for the CDR3: TGCGCCAGCAGCAGGGACAGGGGGCTTGAAAAACTGTTTTTT.

The CDR3: CASSALTGHSGNTIYF. The CDR3 DNA is TGTGCCAGCAGCGCCCTAACAGGCCACTCTGGAAACACCATATATTTT. The V call is TRBV9, the J call TRBJ1-3, with D possibly being TRBD1 (5 bases). CDR3 length: 16 amino acids. Germline CDR1 and CDR2: SGDLS and YYNGEE. The ends were cut back, 3 bases at V and 0 bases at J, with 13 bases in the middle.

V usage is TRBV19 and J usage is TRBJ1-4; 7 bases are shared with TRBD1. Germline V gives CDR1 LNHDA, CDR2 SQIVND (reference sequence). V dropped 6 bases and J dropped 3; count of bases not matched to a gene: 4. This CDR3 has 14 amino acids. The CDR3 region is CASRLQGPNEKLFF. CDR3 sequence (DNA): TGTGCCAGTAGACTACAGGGGCCTAATGAAAAACTGTTTTTT.

Here the CDR3 DNA reads TGCGCCAGCAGCCAAGGCGCGTACCCGGGGGGCAATACAGATACGCAGTATTTT. Encoded protein: CASSQGAYPGGNTDTQYF. V usage is TRBV4-3 and J usage is TRBJ2-3; D perhaps matches TRBD2 (7 bases). Trimming took 1 base from V and 3 from J, leaving 20 bases between them. Germline values: CDR1 LGHNA, CDR2 YSLEER. CDR3 length equals 18 residues.

The V gene is TRBV28, the J gene TRBJ1-5; TRBD1 matches 7 bases. V trimming: 4 bases; J trimming: 0 bases; junction bases outside the gene matches: 9. The CDR3 extends over 17 amino acids. Germline V CDR1 and CDR2: MDHEN, SYDVKM. CDR3 residues: CASSSSMDRTSNQPQHF. In DNA, the CDR3 is TGTGCCAGCAGTTCCTCCATGGACAGGACTAGCAATCAGCCCCAGCATTTT.

The chain couples TRBV7-3 to TRBJ2-3, with 8 bases aligning to TRBD2. The length of the CDR3 is 16 residues. The V segment lost 1 base and the J segment 4 bases; nucleotides outside the gene matches: 7. CDR1 is SGHTA, CDR2 FQGTGA, per germline. CDR3 bases: TGTGCCAGCAGCTTAAACCCAGCGGGAGCGCCAGATACGCAGTATTTT. Protein product: CASSLNPAGAPDTQYF.